This TCR beta chain was identified in a study of blood T cell repertoires in COVID-19. Study information: Donors in the United States, Italy and Spain gave samples during acute or convalescent COVID-19. PBMCs, B-cell-depleted T cells, or T cells provided the cDNA or gDNA that made up the material.

Original handling: Amplified reference gene primers provided the basis for estimating nucleated cell counts. The method was immunoSEQ multiplex PCR; TCRdb's version includes in-frame clones alone and lacks a portion of them. D and trimming come from the DNA, and the V and J calls and clone size come from that table. The profile shows roughly 290,000 clones, 89% of them singletons. Germline V gives CDR1 MGHRA, CDR2 YSYEKL. The CDR3 extends over 17 amino acids. J was trimmed by 6 bases and V by 1 base; bases with no gene match: 13. The sequence was collected from a woman in her fifties or sixties with acute or convalescent COVID-19. Sequenced: peripheral blood. The V gene is TRBV4-1, the J gene TRBJ2-3; 7 nucleotides line up with TRBD2. CDR3 residues: CASSQVRRDPGRDTQYF. Here the CDR3 DNA reads TGCGCCAGCAGCCAAGTGAGGAGGGACCCCGGGAGGGATACGCAGTATTTT.